The source of this TCR beta chain is a study of T-cell reconstitution after alpha-beta-depleted transplantation in children. In this sample, this clonotype turned up a few times. Unique molecular identifiers were incorporated into the prepared TCRbeta library. TCRdb fed the PCR reads into MiXCR, producing one record per CDR3 protein. The repertoire holds 400,000 to 500,000 distinct CDR3 sequences, with approximately 10% as singletons. Germline CDR1 LGHNA, CDR2 YNFKEQ. The V segment lost 0 bases and the J segment 12 bases; nucleotides outside the gene matches: 14. This CDR3 has 16 residues. The receptor was isolated from a human donor who donated a stem cell graft to a child with acute myeloid leukemia. The sample was PBMCs from the stem cell graft donor, taken from the stem cell graft. This chain uses TRBV4-2 with TRBJ2-1; 7 bases are shared with TRBD2. CDR3 in amino acids: CASSQDLAGTIGWQFF. CDR3 DNA: TGTGCCAGCAGCCAAGATCTGGCGGGGACTATAGGATGGCAGTTCTTC.